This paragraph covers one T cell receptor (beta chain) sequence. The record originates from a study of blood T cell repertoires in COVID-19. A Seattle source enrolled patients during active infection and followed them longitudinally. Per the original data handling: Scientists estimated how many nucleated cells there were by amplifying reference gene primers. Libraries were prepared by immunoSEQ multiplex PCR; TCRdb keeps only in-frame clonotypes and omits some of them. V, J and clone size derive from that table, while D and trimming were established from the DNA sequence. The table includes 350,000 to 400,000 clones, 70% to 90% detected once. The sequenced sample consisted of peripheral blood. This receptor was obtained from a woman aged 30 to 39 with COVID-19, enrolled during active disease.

The CDR3 coding sequence is TGTGCCAGCAGCTCTTCGGGGGACTCTGGAAACACCATATATTTT. Translation: CASSSSGDSGNTIYF. The chain recombines TRBV7-2 with TRBJ1-3; a weak D match, TRBD1 (5 bases). Trimming cost V 4 bases and J 0 bases, with 10 bases left between them. Germline V gene lookup returns CDR1 SGHTA and CDR2 FQGNSA. CDR3 length: 15 amino acids.